The sequence of this T cell receptor (beta chain) was determined in a study of T cell clonotyping in hematopoietic cell transplantation (dated by TCRdb to the early 2020s). Background for the entire study: The study collected over a hundred blood samples from some 35 consecutive transplant recipients and their related donors. Recruitment of patients was conducted between September 2015 and January 2017, and follow-up was continued until late 2020 or death.

About this clone: Its antigen is currently not known. No much larger clonotype is one base removed from it; base qualities were not supplied.

The immunoSEQ assay, a bias-controlled multiplex PCR with V- and J-specific primers, was used to amplify TCR beta CDR3 regions from genomic DNA. In a second PCR step, a proprietary barcode and Illumina adapter sequences were attached to the CDR3 amplicons. CDR3 libraries were sequenced on an Illumina MiSeq instrument. As for how the authors treated the data: Export and quality control were performed with immunoSEQ Analyzer 3.0, and downstream analyses were performed with R Bioconductor and Immunarch. Repertoire metrics were calculated using only productive rearrangements within the normalized downsampled data set. Clonotypes larger than 5 templates in the normalized cohort were defined as pathologically expanded. Repertoire diversity was measured with the Inverse Simpson Index. CMV-specificity analyses were carried out on the non-normalized data set to capture all clonotypes. TCRdb stores this immuneACCESS table with in-frame sequences only. Part of the clones is absent; in the studies checked, under half of the shortfall reflects unresolved V genes, and no reason is known for the rest. The V and J calls and the clone size are those of that table, but D and trimming were determined from the DNA. The sample includes 60,000 to 75,000 clones, with just under 95% observed a single time. Of the sample, roughly 1.7% is held by the ten largest clones.

Results and caveats for the whole study, not just this receptor: Broader posttransplant TCR repertoire diversity was predicted by donor and pretransplant recipient Inverse Simpson Index values. The sample size was limited, and because cells were not sorted, the contributions of CD4 and CD8 repertoires could not be separated. Recipient repertoires showed only a small fraction of overlap with donor repertoires, and over 97% appeared de novo at the given depth. A decrease in recipient TCR diversity was observed after transplant, and a progressive increase in pathologically expanded clonotypes was seen from day 30 to day 180.

The CDR3 covers 14 residues, taking in both the cysteine and the phenylalanine. Only the CDR3 portion is preserved as DNA: 42 bases, with reading frame beginning at the first base. V trim: 5 bases; J trim: 5 bases; unmatched bases: 9. As encoded in the germline V gene, CDR1 is SGHNT while CDR2 is YENEEA. Related transplant donors provided blood samples for TCR beta sequencing. Nuclei Lysis Solution was used to extract genomic DNA from fresh or cryopreserved unfractionated peripheral blood mononuclear cells. The sample comprised peripheral blood mononuclear cells. The chain couples TRBV11-3 to TRBJ2-7; TRBD2 fits 7 bases in the junction. The origin of this receptor is a middle-aged man in good health. Some clones in this sample may be carry-over from other donors' samples. The CDR3 reads as follows: CASSLSGATDEQYF. The DNA reads as follows: TGTGCCAGCAGCCTCAGCGGGGCAACGGACGAGCAGTACTTC.